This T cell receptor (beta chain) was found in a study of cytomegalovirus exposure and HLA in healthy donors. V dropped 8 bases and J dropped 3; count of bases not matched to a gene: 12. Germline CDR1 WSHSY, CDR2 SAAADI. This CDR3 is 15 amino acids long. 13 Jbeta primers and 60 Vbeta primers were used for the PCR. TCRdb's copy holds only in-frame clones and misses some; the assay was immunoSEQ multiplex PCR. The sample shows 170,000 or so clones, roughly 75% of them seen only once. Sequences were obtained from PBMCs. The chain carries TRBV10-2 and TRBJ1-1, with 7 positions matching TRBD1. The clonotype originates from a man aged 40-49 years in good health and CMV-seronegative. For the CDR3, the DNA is TGCGCCAGCTACCTGGAGGGGGCAGGGTACACTGAAGCTTTCTTT. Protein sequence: CASYLEGAGYTEAFF.